Sequencing of this TCR beta chain was carried out in a study of blood T cell repertoires in COVID-19. Germline values: CDR1 MDHEN, CDR2 SYDVKM. This CDR3 comprises 14 residues. With 7 bases clipped from V and 5 bases from J, the junction kept 9 bases outside the gene matches. In the authors' methods: Amplification of reference gene primers provided the estimated nucleated cell counts. Assay used: immunoSEQ multiplex PCR; TCRdb lists only in-frame clones, some missing. V and J calls and clone size follow that table, whereas D and trimming were derived from the DNA. Of some 180,000 clones listed, about 86% were seen once; the top ten hold less than 25%.

This receptor was taken from an older man with active or convalescent COVID-19. The chain uses TRBV28 and TRBJ1-2, with 8 nucleotides matching TRBD1. The sample comprised peripheral blood. The CDR3 loop reads CASTPGGAGYGYTF. The CDR3 DNA is TGTGCCAGCACCCCAGGGGGCGCCGGGTATGGCTACACCTTC.